These 21 T cell receptor beta chains share one sample of origin, sequenced in a study of T cells after yellow fever vaccination. Via MiXCR, TCRdb re-called the 5' RACE reads, giving one row per CDR3 protein. The profile covers 160,000 or so distinct CDR3 sequences, with approximately 6.7% appearing a single time and more than 2% taken by the ten largest. The sample consisted of CD4+ T cells sorted from PBMCs, taken 5 days after the first yellow fever vaccination. The receptors here all came from a young man who received the YFV17D yellow fever vaccine.

This clonotype was counted many times. The V call is TRBV20-1, the J call TRBJ1-4; D remains ambiguous. The V end was cut by 2 bases, the J end by 4 bases, with 8 bases between. The CDR3 runs to 13 residues. The germline CDR1 and CDR2 sequences are DFQATT and SNEGSKA (reference sequence). The CDR3 region has the DNA TGCAGTGCTAGAATCGGACTTAATGAAAAACTGTTTTTT. It translates to CSARIGLNEKLFF.

This clonotype was detected ten times or more. The chain links TRBV7-2 to TRBJ1-3; possible D gene TRBD1, 6 bases. Germline lookup yields CDR1 SGHTA and CDR2 FQGNSA. The CDR3 covers 16 residues. The CDR3, as DNA: TGTGCACCAGGGGACTCTGGTAGGGGCTCTGGAAACACCATATATTTT. Translating gives CAPGDSGRGSGNTIYF. The complete variable domain, with remaining parts taken from reference TRBV7-2 and TRBJ1-3, reads GAGVSQSPSNKVTEKGKDVELRCDPISGHTALYWYRQSLGQGLEFLIYFQGNSAPDKSGLPSDRFSAERTGGSVSTLTIQRTQQEDSAVYLCAPGDSGRGSGNTIYFGEGSWLTVV.

This clonotype came up a few times. V is TRBV20-1 and J is TRBJ2-7; no firm D call. Trimming took off 1 base at V and 2 bases at J, with 15 bases between the two ends. CDR1 and CDR2 from the germline V gene are DFQATT and SNEGSKA (reference sequence). This CDR3 comprises 15 residues. CDR3 sequence: CSARVTHTGTYEQYV. The CDR3 DNA sequence: TGCAGTGCTAGAGTTACGCACACGGGTACCTACGAGCAGTACGTC.

This clonotype was detected only once. A read error may be the cause here, since a much bigger clone is one base away. The V gene is TRBV6-2 or TRBV6-3, the J gene TRBJ1-1, with D perhaps TRBD1 (6 bases). Germline values: CDR1 MNHEY, CDR2 SVGEGT. The CDR3 totals 12 residues. V was cut by 6 bases and J by 3 bases, with 8 bases left in between. DNA of the CDR3: TGTGCCAGCAGGAACAGGGACACTGAAGCTTTCTTT. It yields the protein CASRNRDTEAFF.

There are many counts of this clonotype. The V and J genes are TRBV9 and TRBJ2-3; 10 bases align to TRBD2. V gave up 5 bases and J gave up 1 base; unmatched junction bases: 4. The CDR3 is 15 residues long. Germline V CDR1 and CDR2: SGDLS, YYNGEE. The chain's CDR3 is CASSTSGVGTDTQYF. The CDR3 bases are TGTGCCAGCAGTACTAGCGGGGTGGGCACAGATACGCAGTATTTT.

In its sample, this clonotype was seen a few times. This sequence joins TRBV10-3 and TRBJ2-3; D gene ambiguous. V shed 4 bases and J shed 6 bases, with 8 bases lying between them. From germline, CDR1 is ENHRY and CDR2 SYGVKD. The CDR3 spans 12 residues. This CDR3 is CAISGDTDTQYF. The CDR3 region has the DNA TGTGCCATCAGTGGCGACACGGATACGCAGTATTTT.

This clonotype showed up just a few times. This chain's CDR3 is CASSFWPNTEAFF. CDR3 DNA: TGTGCCAGCAGCTTTTGGCCGAACACTGAAGCTTTCTTT. The gene calls are TRBV7-9 and TRBJ1-1; the D is unclear. The CDR3 is made up of 13 amino acids. V was shortened by 3 bases and J by 1 base, with 6 bases between the two germline ends. CDR1 and CDR2 from the germline V gene are SEHNR and FQNEAQ (reference sequence).

This clonotype was seen at least ten times. The chain recombines TRBV11-2 with TRBJ1-2, with a possible D match to TRBD1 (5 bases). V lost 5 bases and J lost 4, with 14 bases in between. The CDR3 length is 14 residues. Germline V lookup: CDR1 SGHAT, CDR2 FQNNGV. Written as DNA, the CDR3 is TGTGCCAGCAGCCCAACTACAGGAATCTATGGCTACACCTTC. It translates to CASSPTTGIYGYTF.

The chain recombines TRBV23-1 with TRBJ2-6; D is tentatively TRBD1 or TRBD2 (5 bases each). Being an ORF, TRBV23-1 has a function that is uncertain. The CDR3 runs to 20 residues. V lost 0 bases, J lost 0 bases, and 18 bases lay in between. In DNA, the CDR3 is TGCGCCAGCAGTCAATCGGGGGTGACACGAAACTGCTCTGGGGCCAACGTCCTGACTTTC. Its protein product is CASSQSGVTRNCSGANVLTF.

V gene TRBV5-1 combines with J gene TRBJ2-1, with 8 bases aligning to TRBD1. The CDR3 spans 15 residues. Germline trimming cut 3 bases from V and 2 bases from J; bases unmatched to any gene: 4. CDR1 SGHRS and CDR2 YFSETQ come from the germline V gene. The CDR3 DNA follows: TGCGCCAGCAGCTGGGGGACAGGAACCTACAATGAGCAGTTCTTC. As protein: CASSWGTGTYNEQFF.

This clonotype was found many times. The chain couples TRBV12-3 or TRBV12-4 to TRBJ1-1, with 7 bases that match TRBD1. The CDR3 spans 14 residues. V lost 3 bases, J lost 4 bases, and 5 bases stayed unmatched. The CDR3 coding sequence is TGTGCCAGCAGTTTGTTAGACAGGGCCACTGAAGCTTTCTTT. It specifies CASSLLDRATEAFF.

This clonotype was seen a few times. The chain carries TRBV11-2 and TRBJ2-3, with TRBD2 matching 11 bases. CDR1 and CDR2 (germline): SGHAT, FQNNGV. After removal of 4 bases from V and 3 bases from J, the junction contained 12 bases not matched to a gene. This CDR3 has 18 amino acids. The CDR3 DNA sequence: TGTGCCAGCAGCTCCCCCTTGACTAGCGGGGCTCCGACAGATACGCAGTATTTT. It translates to CASSSPLTSGAPTDTQYF.

Only a few counts were recorded for this clonotype. The chain carries TRBV30 and TRBJ2-2; D ambiguous. The CDR3 has 13 amino acids. Trimming took off 0 bases at V and 10 bases at J, with 12 bases between the two ends. Germline lookup yields CDR1 GTSNPN and CDR2 SVGIG (reference sequence). The chain's CDR3 is CAWSVDLLLELFF. DNA for the CDR3: TGTGCCTGGAGTGTAGATTTACTCCTGGAGCTGTTTTTT.

This clonotype was detected ten times or more. The genes are TRBV20-1 and TRBJ2-3, with TRBD2 identical over 13 bases. Trimming removed 1 base from V and 7 bases from J; junction bases left unmatched: 5. Germline V lookup: CDR1 DFQATT, CDR2 SNEGSKA (reference sequence). This CDR3 comprises 15 residues. The CDR3, as DNA: TGCAGTGCTAGAGGGACTAGCGGGGGCCCTAATACGCAGTATTTT. Translating it yields CSARGTSGGPNTQYF.

Points on this clonotype: A much bigger clone sits one base away, suggesting this may be a read error. The chain couples TRBV7-3 to TRBJ2-3; 10 nucleotides agree with TRBD1. The germline V gene has CDR1 SGHTA and CDR2 FQGTGA. This CDR3 is built from 15 residues. CDR3: CASSLGTGEADRQYF. CDR3 coding DNA: TGTGCCAGCAGCCTAGGGACAGGGGAAGCAGATAGGCAGTATTTT.

In its sample, this clonotype was seen many times. The chain employs TRBV7-9 and TRBJ2-7; 10 positions agree with TRBD2. The V gene end was trimmed by 5 bases and the J gene end by 5 bases; junction bases not matched to a gene: 9. The CDR3 is made up of 15 amino acids. Germline CDR1 is SEHNR and CDR2 is FQNEAQ (reference sequence). The CDR3 sequence is CASSRSGGAGNEQYV. The CDR3 nucleotides are TGTGCCAGCAGCAGGAGCGGGGGGGCCGGGAACGAGCAGTACGTC.

This clonotype was seen repeatedly, ten times or more. The V call is TRBV19, the J call TRBJ2-3, with a possible D match to TRBD1 (5 bases). Germline CDR1 LNHDA, CDR2 SQIVND (reference sequence). V lost 4 bases and J 0 bases, leaving 17 bases between the germline ends. This CDR3 region has 17 residues. Written as DNA, the CDR3 is TGTGCCAGTAGTACGAACAGGATGAGCTACAGCACAGATACGCAGTATTTT. This translates into CASSTNRMSYSTDTQYF.

This clonotype appeared many times. This chain links TRBV7-2 with TRBJ2-5; D gene uncertain. This CDR3 has 14 amino acids. CDR1 is SGHTA and CDR2 is FQGNSA in the germline V gene. The germline V and J ends were trimmed by 2 bases and 2 bases, with 9 bases remaining between them. As DNA, the CDR3 is TGTGCCAGCAGCTTAATGAGTAGACAAGAGACCCAGTACTTC. Translating it yields CASSLMSRQETQYF.

This clonotype was seen many times. The CDR3 sequence: CASSWDRADTQYF. The CDR3 region has the DNA TGTGCCAGCAGTTGGGACCGGGCAGATACGCAGTATTTT. The J gene is TRBJ2-3, the V gene TRBV6-2 or TRBV6-3, with D perhaps matching TRBD1 or TRBD2 (5 bases each). CDR3 length equals 13 residues. Germline-derived CDR1 and CDR2 are MNHEY and SVGEGT. Trimming left V 4 bases short and J 4 bases short, with 9 bases between.

In its sample, this clonotype was seen many times. The rearrangement links TRBV4-2 to TRBJ1-2; maybe TRBD1 (6 bases). V lost 2 bases to trimming and J lost 0 bases, with 22 bases between them. Germline V gene lookup returns CDR1 LGHNA and CDR2 YNFKEQ. The CDR3 length is 19 residues. In nucleotides, the CDR3 is TGTGCCAGCAGCCAAACCCGGGACACCAAGCGTGAGCCTAACTATGGCTACACCTTC. The encoded protein is CASSQTRDTKREPNYGYTF.

This clonotype occurred many times. The chain carries TRBV11-2 and TRBJ2-5, with D tentatively TRBD2 (5 bases). V shed 5 bases and J shed 5 bases, with 15 bases lying between them. The V gene's germline CDR1 is SGHAT and CDR2 FQNNGV. The CDR3 loop spans 14 amino acids. The CDR3 DNA follows: TGTGCCAGCAGCACCGCTAGAGGGTGGGAGACCCAGTACTTC. The encoded protein is CASSTARGWETQYF.